This TCR beta chain was observed in a study of OX40 agonist ivuxolimab in advanced cancers. Background on the study: Three patients had partial responses: one hepatocellular carcinoma, two cutaneous melanoma. Notes on the study in general: Dose levels from 0.1 to 3.0 mg/kg saw CD4+ and CD8+ blood T cells expand clonally by week 6.

About this clone itself: Its antigen is as yet unknown.

Sequenced by immunoSEQ multiplex PCR; TCRdb stores in-frame clones only, minus some. Of roughly 86,000 clones in the sample, 85% to 90% were seen once. V was clipped by 5 bases and J by 2 bases; unmatched bases: 12. CDR3 size: 16 residues. Per the germline V gene, CDR1 is LNHDA and CDR2 is SQIVND (reference sequence). The chain carries TRBV19 and TRBJ2-7; 7 bases fit TRBD1. The receptor was derived from an adult with an advanced solid tumor such as melanoma, head and neck, liver or kidney cancer. The starting material was CD4+ or CD8+ T cells sorted from blood, obtained in a trial of the OX40 agonist ivuxolimab. CDR3 DNA: TGTGCCAGTAGTTGGGGGTCGACAGGGTTTCCCTACGAGCAGTACTTC. It translates to CASSWGSTGFPYEQYF. The variable domain in full, completed from reference TRBV19 and TRBJ2-7, reads DGGITQSPKYLFRKEGQNVTLSCEQNLNHDAMYWYRQDPGQGLRLIYYSQIVNDFQKGDIAEGYSVSREKKESFPLTVTSAQKNPTAFYLCASSWGSTGFPYEQYFGPGTRLTVT.